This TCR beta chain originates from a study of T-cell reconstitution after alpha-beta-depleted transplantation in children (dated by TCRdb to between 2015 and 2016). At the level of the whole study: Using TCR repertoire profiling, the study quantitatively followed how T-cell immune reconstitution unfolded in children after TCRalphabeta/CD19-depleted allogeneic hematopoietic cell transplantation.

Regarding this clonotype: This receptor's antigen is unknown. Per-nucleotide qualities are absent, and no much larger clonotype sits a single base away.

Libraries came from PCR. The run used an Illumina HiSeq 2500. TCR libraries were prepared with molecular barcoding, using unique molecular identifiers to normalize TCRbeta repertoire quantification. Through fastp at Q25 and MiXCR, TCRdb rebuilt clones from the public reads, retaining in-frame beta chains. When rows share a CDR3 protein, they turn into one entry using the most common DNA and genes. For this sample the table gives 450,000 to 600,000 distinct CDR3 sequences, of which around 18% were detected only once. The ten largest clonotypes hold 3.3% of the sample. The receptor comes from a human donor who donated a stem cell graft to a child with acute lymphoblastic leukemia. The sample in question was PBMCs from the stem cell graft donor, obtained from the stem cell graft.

The CDR3 corresponds to CASSPYGTSGTVGELFF. In nucleotides, the sequence is TGTGCCAGCAGCCCCTATGGGACTAGCGGGACTGTCGGGGAGCTGTTTTTT. The sequence is built from TRBV12-3 or TRBV12-4 and TRBJ2-2, and 13 junctional nucleotides match TRBD2. Trimmed from V: 6 bases; trimmed from J: 7 bases; junction bases lacking a gene match: 11. The CDR3 contains 17 residues, cysteine and phenylalanine counted. Left in the record is the CDR3 DNA by itself, 51 bases read in frame from the first base.